The rows below give T cell receptor beta chains drawn from one sample of a study of CD8 T cells in Susac syndrome. TCRdb independently ran MiXCR on the immunoSEQ multiplex PCR reads; one entry per CDR3 protein. The data show 300,000 to 350,000 distinct CDR3 sequences, under 95% seen once. Sequenced material: CD4+ T cells from PBMCs. These receptors were obtained from a human donor with multiple sclerosis. The CDR3 runs from the conserved cysteine through the conserved F or W. The order of the fields is D gene, clone size, CDR3 length, J gene, V gene, CDR3 DNA, CDR3 protein. The D gene is left open where the match is weak. Some rows mark clone size as missing; the rest say once, few, many or name a class of expanded clone.

d_gene: .
abundance: .
len: 14
j_gene: TRBJ2-4
v_gene: TRBV4-3
CDR3nt: TGCGCCCCTGGGGCCGGACTAGCCAAAAACATTCAGTACTTC
CDR3aa: CAPGAGLAKNIQYF

d_gene: .
abundance: .
len: 15
j_gene: TRBJ1-4
v_gene: TRBV5-1
CDR3nt: TGCGCCAGCAGCTTGGGGACAGCAACTAATGAAAAACTGTTTTTT
CDR3aa: CASSLGTATNEKLFF

d_gene: TRBD2
abundance: .
len: 15
j_gene: TRBJ2-7
v_gene: TRBV7-2
CDR3nt: TGTGCCAGCAGCTCCCGAGGCGGGGGTGCCTACGAGCAGTACTTC
CDR3aa: CASSSRGGGAYEQYF

d_gene: .
abundance: .
len: 14
j_gene: TRBJ2-7
v_gene: TRBV10-3
CDR3nt: TGTGCCATCAGACTAACCCGTAGCTCCTACGAGCAGTACTTC
CDR3aa: CAIRLTRSSYEQYF

d_gene: .
abundance: few
len: 12
j_gene: TRBJ2-5
v_gene: TRBV6-1
CDR3nt: TGTGCCAGCTGGCGGGGACAAGAGACCCAGTACTTC
CDR3aa: CASWRGQETQYF

d_gene: .
abundance: few
len: 10
j_gene: TRBJ2-5
v_gene: TRBV27
CDR3nt: TGTGCCAGCAGACAAGAGACCCAGTACTTC
CDR3aa: CASRQETQYF

d_gene: .
abundance: .
len: 14
j_gene: TRBJ2-5
v_gene: TRBV3-1
CDR3nt: TGTGCCAGCAGCCAAGGAGCTACGGGGCAGACCCAGTACTTC
CDR3aa: CASSQGATGQTQYF

d_gene: TRBD1
abundance: .
len: 14
j_gene: TRBJ1-2
v_gene: TRBV4-1
CDR3nt: TGCGCCAGCAGCCCGCCGACAGGGGGGTATGGCTACACCTTC
CDR3aa: CASSPPTGGYGYTF

d_gene: TRBD1
abundance: once
len: 14
j_gene: TRBJ1-2
v_gene: TRBV14
CDR3nt: TGTGCCAGCAGCCAATGGGACAGCTCTTATGGCTACACCTTC
CDR3aa: CASSQWDSSYGYTF

d_gene: .
abundance: once
len: 11
j_gene: TRBJ1-5
v_gene: TRBV6-2/TRBV6-3
CDR3nt: TGTGCCAGCAGTTACTTAGGGGGTTGGCATTTT
CDR3aa: CASSYLGGWHF

d_gene: .
abundance: once
len: 16
j_gene: TRBJ1-1
v_gene: TRBV27
CDR3nt: TGTGCCAGCAGTTCGGTCTTCGGGGCGGAAGTTGCTGAAGCTTTCTTT
CDR3aa: CASSSVFGAEVAEAFF

d_gene: .
abundance: .
len: 16
j_gene: TRBJ1-2
v_gene: TRBV7-9
CDR3nt: TGTGCCAGCAGCTTAAGGGGGGTCGAGCAGTTCTATGGCTACACCTTC
CDR3aa: CASSLRGVEQFYGYTF

d_gene: .
abundance: .
len: 16
j_gene: TRBJ2-6
v_gene: TRBV6-6
CDR3nt: TGTGCCAGCAGTTACTCGAAGGGCGGTGGGGCCAACGTCCTGACTTTC
CDR3aa: CASSYSKGGGANVLTF

d_gene: .
abundance: few
len: 15
j_gene: TRBJ2-7
v_gene: TRBV9
CDR3nt: TGTGCCAGCAGCGTAGGTCCAGGTCCCTCCTACGAGCAGTACTTC
CDR3aa: CASSVGPGPSYEQYF

d_gene: .
abundance: .
len: 15
j_gene: TRBJ1-1
v_gene: TRBV21-1
CDR3nt: TGTGCCAGCAGCAAGGGGGGCCCCCCGAACACTGAAGCTTTCTTT
CDR3aa: CASSKGGPPNTEAFF

d_gene: .
abundance: .
len: 17
j_gene: TRBJ1-1
v_gene: TRBV5-4
CDR3nt: TGTGCCAGCAGCTTGAGTATCGGGGCGGGGGTTGGGACTGAAGCTTTCTTT
CDR3aa: CASSLSIGAGVGTEAFF

d_gene: TRBD1
abundance: .
len: 16
j_gene: TRBJ2-5
v_gene: TRBV5-4
CDR3nt: TGTGCCAGCAGCTCCCCTGGACAGGGTGGGCAAGAGACCCAGTACTTC
CDR3aa: CASSSPGQGGQETQYF

d_gene: .
abundance: few
len: 15
j_gene: TRBJ2-2
v_gene: TRBV6-6
CDR3nt: TGTGCCAGCAGTTACCGAGTCGGGTCGGGCGGGGAGCTGTTTTTT
CDR3aa: CASSYRVGSGGELFF

d_gene: .
abundance: .
len: 14
j_gene: TRBJ2-3
v_gene: TRBV5-1
CDR3nt: TGCGCCAGCAGAGGGGCAACTAGCACAGATACGCAGTATTTT
CDR3aa: CASRGATSTDTQYF

d_gene: TRBD1
abundance: .
len: 15
j_gene: TRBJ1-1
v_gene: TRBV7-9
CDR3nt: TGTGCCAGCCGCTCGACCGGGACAGGGGGAACTGAAGCTTTCTTT
CDR3aa: CASRSTGTGGTEAFF

d_gene: .
abundance: .
len: 16
j_gene: TRBJ2-3
v_gene: TRBV24-1
CDR3nt: TGTGCCACCAGTGATGGCCAGTCTTCTAGCACAGATACGCAGTATTTT
CDR3aa: CATSDGQSSSTDTQYF

d_gene: .
abundance: .
len: 19
j_gene: TRBJ1-1
v_gene: TRBV5-1
CDR3nt: TGCGCCAGCAGCTTGGCCCAAATGGGAACCGGGACCATGAACACTGAAGCTTTCTTT
CDR3aa: CASSLAQMGTGTMNTEAFF

d_gene: .
abundance: .
len: 14
j_gene: TRBJ2-3
v_gene: TRBV18
CDR3nt: TGTGCCAGCTCACCAGCGGAGCACCCCGATACGCAGTATTTT
CDR3aa: CASSPAEHPDTQYF

d_gene: TRBD2
abundance: .
len: 18
j_gene: TRBJ2-4
v_gene: TRBV9
CDR3nt: TGTGCCAGCAGCGTGGGGGGGGCGAGCACAGCGGGAGTCAACATTCAGTACTTC
CDR3aa: CASSVGGASTAGVNIQYF

d_gene: .
abundance: .
len: 14
j_gene: TRBJ1-1
v_gene: TRBV2
CDR3nt: TGTGCCAGCAGTCAGGACGTGGGGGTCACTGAAGCTTTCTTT
CDR3aa: CASSQDVGVTEAFF

d_gene: .
abundance: .
len: 15
j_gene: TRBJ1-1
v_gene: TRBV2
CDR3nt: TGTGCCAGCAGTGGGACGACTGTCATGAACACTGAAGCTTTCTTT
CDR3aa: CASSGTTVMNTEAFF

d_gene: .
abundance: .
len: 12
j_gene: TRBJ1-1
v_gene: TRBV20-1
CDR3nt: TGCAGTGCTAGAGTTGGGAACACTGAAGCTTTCTTT
CDR3aa: CSARVGNTEAFF

d_gene: TRBD2
abundance: .
len: 18
j_gene: TRBJ2-2
v_gene: TRBV6-2/TRBV6-3
CDR3nt: TGTGCCAGCAGGGTGCGGGGCGGGAGGATCGGAGTCACCGGGGAGCTGTTTTTT
CDR3aa: CASRVRGGRIGVTGELFF

d_gene: .
abundance: .
len: 15
j_gene: TRBJ1-5
v_gene: TRBV23-1
CDR3nt: TGCGCCAGCAGTCTACCCCGACAGACCAATCAGCCCCAGCATTTT
CDR3aa: CASSLPRQTNQPQHF

d_gene: TRBD2
abundance: .
len: 15
j_gene: TRBJ2-1
v_gene: TRBV12-3/TRBV12-4
CDR3nt: TGTGCCAGCAGTCAGAGCGGGAGGTCGTACAATGAGCAGTTCTTC
CDR3aa: CASSQSGRSYNEQFF

d_gene: .
abundance: .
len: 15
j_gene: TRBJ2-3
v_gene: TRBV27
CDR3nt: TGTGCCAGCAGTTTAAGGTGGACGCAGAGAGATACGCAGTATTTT
CDR3aa: CASSLRWTQRDTQYF

d_gene: .
abundance: .
len: 12
j_gene: TRBJ1-4
v_gene: TRBV12-3/TRBV12-4
CDR3nt: TGTGCCAGCAGACCCGACAGAGGGTTGGTGTTTTTT
CDR3aa: CASRPDRGLVFF